One and the same sample provided the 11 T cell receptor beta chains below, sequenced in a study of blood T cell repertoires in COVID-19. Clones were read by immunoSEQ multiplex PCR, and TCRdb kept only the in-frame ones, dropping some. This repertoire shows over 200,000 clones, 85% to 90% found once; its top ten account for 2% to 3%. The sample taken for sequencing was peripheral blood. These receptors came from a man aged 25-45 years with COVID-19, enrolled during active disease.

The V and J genes are TRBV9 and TRBJ2-7; 12 positions agree with TRBD2. This CDR3 spans 13 amino acids. Germline V gene lookup returns CDR1 SGDLS and CDR2 YYNGEE. Trimming at V came to 3 bases and at J to 6 bases, leaving 1 base not matched to a gene. CDR3: CASSETSGGEQYF. The CDR3 nucleotides are TGTGCCAGCAGCGAGACTAGCGGGGGCGAGCAGTACTTC.

The chain links TRBV6-5 to TRBJ1-2, with 8 bases identical to TRBD1. V was pared by 2 bases and J by 5 bases, with 7 bases of the junction left unmatched. CDR3 length equals 15 residues. The germline gives CDR1 MNHEY, CDR2 SVGAGI. CDR3 region: CASSYASGGNYGYTF. The CDR3 DNA sequence: TGTGCCAGCAGTTACGCGTCAGGGGGCAATTATGGCTACACCTTC.

The rearrangement uses TRBV5-1 and TRBJ1-2, with 7 bases aligning to TRBD1. Germline CDR1 reads SGHRS; CDR2 reads YFSETQ. Trimming took 1 base from V and 6 from J; bases not matched to a gene: 3. This CDR3 spans 13 amino acids. The CDR3 loop reads CASSLRQGDGYTF. For the CDR3, the DNA is TGCGCCAGCAGCTTGAGACAGGGCGATGGCTACACCTTC.

The rearrangement links TRBV27 to TRBJ1-2; 7 bases agree with TRBD1. Germline loops: CDR1 MNHEY, CDR2 SMNVEV (reference sequence). Germline trimming cut 0 bases from V and 2 bases from J; bases unmatched to any gene: 3. This CDR3 comprises 15 residues. The CDR3 reads CASSLSDRFNYGYTF. The CDR3 DNA is TGTGCCAGCAGTTTATCGGACAGGTTCAACTATGGCTACACCTTC.

This clone was picked up one time. This sequence joins TRBV27 and TRBJ2-1, with TRBD1 matching over 8 bases. CDR3 length: 15 residues. V was pared by 6 bases and J by 7 bases, with 11 bases of the junction left unmatched. Looked up from germline, CDR1 is MNHEY and CDR2 is SMNVEV (reference sequence). This CDR3 reads CASRLSGQGRNEQFF. The DNA for the CDR3 is TGTGCCAGCAGGCTAAGCGGACAGGGTCGAAATGAGCAGTTCTTC.

This chain links TRBV2 with TRBJ2-3, with 12 positions matching TRBD2. Trimming cost V 1 base and J 4 bases; bases outside gene matches: 12. The CDR3 loop spans 19 amino acids. CDR1 SNHLY and CDR2 FYNNEI come from the germline V gene. The CDR3 sequence is CASSEETFQRLAGADTQYF. DNA for the CDR3: TGTGCCAGCAGTGAAGAGACTTTCCAGAGACTAGCGGGAGCAGATACGCAGTATTTT.

The gene calls are TRBV6-2 or TRBV6-3 and TRBJ1-6; D gene unclear. The germline V gene encodes CDR1 MNHEY and CDR2 SVGEGT. Trimming pared 6 bases from V and 10 bases from J, leaving 10 bases between. The CDR3 is 12 residues long. The chain's CDR3 is CASSPYGSPLHF. The CDR3 DNA reads as TGTGCCAGCAGCCCATATGGCTCACCCCTCCACTTT.

The chain uses TRBV4-1 and TRBJ2-1; TRBD2 agrees at 14 bases. V lost 1 base, J lost 0 bases, and 5 bases stayed unmatched. The length of the CDR3 is 19 residues. Germline CDR1 is MGHRA and CDR2 is YSYEKL. The CDR3 DNA is TGCGCCAGCAGCCAAGGGGGACTAGCGGGAGTCGGCTCCTACAATGAGCAGTTCTTC. It codes for CASSQGGLAGVGSYNEQFF.

V gene TRBV9 combines with J gene TRBJ1-2; 7 bases fit TRBD1. The CDR3 spans 17 residues. Germline CDR1 is SGDLS and CDR2 is YYNGEE. Unmatched junction bases numbered 9, after V lost 1 base and J lost 0 bases. CDR3 nucleotide sequence: TGTGCCAGCAGCGTATACAGGGGAAGCACTTCTAACTATGGCTACACCTTC. The encoded protein is CASSVYRGSTSNYGYTF.

This clone appeared once. This chain links TRBV9 with TRBJ2-7, with D maybe TRBD1 (7 bases). Trimming left V 3 bases short and J 3 bases short, with 19 bases between. The CDR3 spans 16 residues. Germline CDR1 is SGDLS and CDR2 is YYNGEE. CDR3 nucleotides: TGTGCCAGCAGCGCTTCTAGGGGGCGGGGTGACTACGAGCAGTACTTC. Protein sequence: CASSASRGRGDYEQYF.

This CDR3 is CASSLKNRGNTGELFF. The CDR3 DNA follows: TGTGCCAGCAGCTTAAAGAACAGGGGGAACACCGGGGAGCTGTTTTTT. The rearrangement links TRBV7-3 to TRBJ2-2; 7 bases line up with TRBD1. The V and J ends lost 1 base and 1 base, in that order; junction bases with no gene match: 3. Germline CDR1 and CDR2: SGHTA and FQGTGA. The CDR3 has 16 residues.